This T cell receptor beta chain was obtained from a study of STAT5B mutations in CD4+ large granular lymphocyte leukemia. Study-wide points: Top patient clones used TRBV06 genes more often: 8/27 versus 2/35 in controls.

The repertoire was sequenced with immunoSEQ multiplex PCR; TCRdb's copy has only in-frame clones and lacks some. The sample records over 25,000 clones, under 85% being singletons. On this clone: Antigen unknown.

Germline lookup yields CDR1 SGDLS and CDR2 YYNGEE. There are 14 residues in the CDR3. The V and J ends lost 4 bases and 4 bases, in that order; junction bases with no gene match: 2. Controls came from buffy coats of healthy blood donors. What was sequenced was CD4+ T cells from blood buffy coats. J is TRBJ1-6 and V is TRBV9; TRBD1 matches 7 bases. The source is a human donor in good health. The CDR3 DNA sequence: TGTGCCAGCAGCCGGGACAGATATAATTCACCCCTCCACTTT. This sequence encodes CASSRDRYNSPLHF.